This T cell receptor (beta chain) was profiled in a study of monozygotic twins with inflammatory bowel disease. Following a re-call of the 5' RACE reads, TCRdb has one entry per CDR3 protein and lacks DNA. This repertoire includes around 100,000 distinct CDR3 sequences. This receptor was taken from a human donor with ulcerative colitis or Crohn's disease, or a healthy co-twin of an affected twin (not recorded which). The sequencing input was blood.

CDR3: CASSFVLAGQETQYF. The chain combines TRBV12-3 or TRBV12-4 with TRBJ2-5; TCRdb's assignment of TRBD2 cannot be checked, as there is no DNA. The CDR3 is 15 residues long.